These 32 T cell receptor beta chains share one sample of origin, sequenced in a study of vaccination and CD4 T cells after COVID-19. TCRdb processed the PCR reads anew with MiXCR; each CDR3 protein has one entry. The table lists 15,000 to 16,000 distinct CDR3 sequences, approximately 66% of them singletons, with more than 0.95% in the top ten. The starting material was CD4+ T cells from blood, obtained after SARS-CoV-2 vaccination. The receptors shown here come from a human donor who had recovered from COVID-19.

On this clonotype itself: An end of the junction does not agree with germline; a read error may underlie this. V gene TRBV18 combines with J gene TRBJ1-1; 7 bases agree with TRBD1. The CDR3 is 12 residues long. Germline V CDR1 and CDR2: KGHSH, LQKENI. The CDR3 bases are TGTGCTAGCTCACCCGACAGGGCTGAAGCTTTCTTT. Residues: CASSPDRAEAFF. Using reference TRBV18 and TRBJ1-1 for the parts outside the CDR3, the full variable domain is NAGVMQNPRHLVRRRGQEARLRCSPMKGHSHVYWYRQLPEEGLKFMVYLQKENIIDESGMPKERFSAEFPKEGPSILRIQQVVRGDSAAYFCASSPDRAEAFFGQGTRLTVV.

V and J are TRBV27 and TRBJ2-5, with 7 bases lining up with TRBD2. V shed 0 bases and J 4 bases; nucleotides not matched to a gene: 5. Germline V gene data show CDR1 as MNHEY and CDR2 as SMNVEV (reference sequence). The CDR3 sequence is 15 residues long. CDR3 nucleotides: TGTGCCAGCAGTTTATCGGCGGGAGCGGGAGAGACCCAGTACTTC. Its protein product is CASSLSAGAGETQYF.

CDR3 loop: CASSSSGNSAYEQYF. CDR3 in DNA: TGTGCCAGCAGTTCTAGCGGGAACAGCGCCTACGAGCAGTACTTC. V is TRBV2 and J is TRBJ2-7; 9 bases are a match to TRBD2. The trim removed 5 bases at V and 2 bases at J, leaving 7 bases unmatched. Germline CDR1 and CDR2: SNHLY and FYNNEI. The CDR3 runs 15 residues.

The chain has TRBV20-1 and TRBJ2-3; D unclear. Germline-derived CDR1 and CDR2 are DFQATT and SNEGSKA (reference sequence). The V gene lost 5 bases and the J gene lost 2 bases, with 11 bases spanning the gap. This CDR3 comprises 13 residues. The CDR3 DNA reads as TGCAGTGCTCAGCAGGAGTCCACAGATACGCAGTATTTT. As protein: CSAQQESTDTQYF.

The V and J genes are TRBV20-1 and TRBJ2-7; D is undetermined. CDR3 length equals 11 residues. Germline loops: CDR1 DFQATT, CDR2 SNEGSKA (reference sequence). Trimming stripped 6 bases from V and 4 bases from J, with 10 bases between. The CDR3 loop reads CSASTGYEQYF. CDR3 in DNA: TGCAGTGCGTCGACTGGGTACGAGCAGTACTTC.

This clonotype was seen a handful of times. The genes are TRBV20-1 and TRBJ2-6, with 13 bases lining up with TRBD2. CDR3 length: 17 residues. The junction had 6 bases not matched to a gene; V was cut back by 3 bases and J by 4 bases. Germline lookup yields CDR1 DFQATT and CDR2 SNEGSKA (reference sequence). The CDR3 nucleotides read TGCAGTGCTAGTCTCGGACTAGCGGGAGCCGGGGCCAACGTCCTGACTTTC. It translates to CSASLGLAGAGANVLTF.

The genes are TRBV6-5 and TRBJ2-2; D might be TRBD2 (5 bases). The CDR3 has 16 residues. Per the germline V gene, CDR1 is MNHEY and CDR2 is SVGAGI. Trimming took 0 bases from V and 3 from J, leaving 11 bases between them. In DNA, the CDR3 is TGTGCCAGCAGTTACTCATATAGCGTAGACACCGGGGAGCTGTTTTTT. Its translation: CASSYSYSVDTGELFF.

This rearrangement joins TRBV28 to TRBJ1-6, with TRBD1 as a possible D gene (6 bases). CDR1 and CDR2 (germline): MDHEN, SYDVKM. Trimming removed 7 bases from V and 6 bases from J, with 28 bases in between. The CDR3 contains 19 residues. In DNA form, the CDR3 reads TGTGCCAGCACAACGAGGCCATGGGGGGCAGGGTATAGTAATTCACCCCTCCACTTT. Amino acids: CASTTRPWGAGYSNSPLHF.

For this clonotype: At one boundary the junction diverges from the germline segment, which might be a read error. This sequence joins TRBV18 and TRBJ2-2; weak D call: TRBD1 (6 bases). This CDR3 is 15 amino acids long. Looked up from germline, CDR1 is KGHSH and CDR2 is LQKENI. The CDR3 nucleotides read TGTGCCAACTCACTCGGCAGGGGGAACACCGGGGAGCTGTTTTTT. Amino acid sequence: CANSLGRGNTGELFF. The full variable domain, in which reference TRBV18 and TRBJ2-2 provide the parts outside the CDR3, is NAGVMQNPRHLVRRRGQEARLRCSPMKGHSHVYWYRQLPEEGLKFMVYLQKENIIDESGMPKERFSAEFPKEGPSILRIQQVVRGDSAAYFCANSLGRGNTGELFFGEGSRLTVL.

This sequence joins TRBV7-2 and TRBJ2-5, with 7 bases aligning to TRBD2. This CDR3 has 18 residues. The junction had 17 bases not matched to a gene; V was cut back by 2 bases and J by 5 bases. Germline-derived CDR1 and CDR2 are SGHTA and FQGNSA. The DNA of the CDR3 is TGTGCCAGCAGCTTATCTCCGACTAGCTTACGAACGCGGGAGACCCAGTACTTC. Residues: CASSLSPTSLRTRETQYF. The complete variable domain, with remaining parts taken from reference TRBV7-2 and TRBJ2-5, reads GAGVSQSPSNKVTEKGKDVELRCDPISGHTALYWYRQSLGQGLEFLIYFQGNSAPDKSGLPSDRFSAERTGGSVSTLTIQRTQQEDSAVYLCASSLSPTSLRTRETQYFGPGTRLLVL.

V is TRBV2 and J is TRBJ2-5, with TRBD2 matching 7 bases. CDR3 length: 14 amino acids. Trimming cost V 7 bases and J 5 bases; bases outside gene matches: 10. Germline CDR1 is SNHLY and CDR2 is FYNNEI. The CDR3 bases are TGTGCCAGCAATGCATGGCGGGAGCATGAGACCCAGTACTTC. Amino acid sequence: CASNAWREHETQYF.

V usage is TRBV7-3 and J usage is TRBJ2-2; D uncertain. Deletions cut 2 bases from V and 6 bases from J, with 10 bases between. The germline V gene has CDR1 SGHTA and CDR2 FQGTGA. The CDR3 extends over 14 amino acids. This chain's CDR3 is CASSLDSTAGELFF. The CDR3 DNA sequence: TGTGCCAGCAGCTTAGATTCGACCGCCGGGGAGCTGTTTTTT.

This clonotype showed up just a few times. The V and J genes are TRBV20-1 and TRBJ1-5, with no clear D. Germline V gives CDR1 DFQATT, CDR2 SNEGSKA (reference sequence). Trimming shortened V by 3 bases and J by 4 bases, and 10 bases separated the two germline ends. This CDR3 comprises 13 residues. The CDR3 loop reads CSARSEPNQPQHF. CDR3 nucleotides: TGCAGTGCTAGGAGTGAACCAAATCAGCCCCAGCATTTT.

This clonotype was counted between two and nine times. CDR3 nucleotides: TGTGCCACCAGCAGAGATATTCAGCCCCAGCATTTT. Translation gives CATSRDIQPQHF. V usage is TRBV15 and J usage is TRBJ1-5; D ambiguous. The CDR3 totals 12 residues. Germline V gene sequence: CDR1 LNHNV, CDR2 YYDKDF (reference sequence). With 0 bases removed from V and 6 bases from J, the gap between germline ends came to 3 bases.

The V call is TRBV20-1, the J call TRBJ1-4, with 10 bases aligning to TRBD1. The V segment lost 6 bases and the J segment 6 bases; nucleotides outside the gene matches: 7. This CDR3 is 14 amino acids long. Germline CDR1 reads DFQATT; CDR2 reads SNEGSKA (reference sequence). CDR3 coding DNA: TGCAGTGCCACAACCGGGACAGGGGATGAAAAACTGTTTTTT. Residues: CSATTGTGDEKLFF.

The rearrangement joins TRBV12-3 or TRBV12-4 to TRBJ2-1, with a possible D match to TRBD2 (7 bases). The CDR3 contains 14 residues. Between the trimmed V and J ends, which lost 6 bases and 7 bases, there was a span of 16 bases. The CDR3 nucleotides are TGTGCCAGCAGCTGGGGGGGGGCTGAAAATGAGCAGTTCTTC. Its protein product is CASSWGGAENEQFF.

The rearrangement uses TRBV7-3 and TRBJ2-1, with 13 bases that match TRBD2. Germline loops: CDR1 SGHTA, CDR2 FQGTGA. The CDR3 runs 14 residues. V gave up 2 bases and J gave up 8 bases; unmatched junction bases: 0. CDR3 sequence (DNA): TGTGCCAGCAGCTTAGGACTAGCGGGAGATGAGCAGTTCTTC. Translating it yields CASSLGLAGDEQFF.

CDR3 bases: TGTGCCAGCAGTGAGTGGAGGGGCACTACGAACACCGGGGAGCTGTTTTTT. Protein: CASSEWRGTTNTGELFF. The chain is built from TRBV2 and TRBJ2-2; a weak D match, TRBD2 (6 bases). CDR3 length: 17 amino acids. V gave up 3 bases and J gave up 0 bases, with 14 bases separating them. Germline CDR1 SNHLY, CDR2 FYNNEI.

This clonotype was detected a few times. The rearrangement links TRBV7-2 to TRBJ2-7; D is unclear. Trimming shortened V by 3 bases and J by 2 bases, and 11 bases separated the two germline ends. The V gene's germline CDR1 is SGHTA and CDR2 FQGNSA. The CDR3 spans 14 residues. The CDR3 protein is CASSLKGLTYEQYF. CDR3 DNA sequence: TGTGCCAGCAGCTTGAAAGGTTTAACCTACGAGCAGTACTTC.

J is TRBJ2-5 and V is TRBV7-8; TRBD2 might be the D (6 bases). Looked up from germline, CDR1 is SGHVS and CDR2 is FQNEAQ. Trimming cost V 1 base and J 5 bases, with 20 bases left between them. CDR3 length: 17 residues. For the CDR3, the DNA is TGTGCCAGCAGCTTAGACCCGGGACTCGCCTTGACGGAGACCCAGTACTTC. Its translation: CASSLDPGLALTETQYF.

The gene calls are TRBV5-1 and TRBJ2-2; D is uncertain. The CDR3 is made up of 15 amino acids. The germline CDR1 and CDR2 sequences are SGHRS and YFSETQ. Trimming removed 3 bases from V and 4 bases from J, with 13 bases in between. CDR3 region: CASSSTQTGTGELFF. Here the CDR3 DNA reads TGCGCCAGCAGCTCGACTCAGACGGGCACCGGGGAGCTGTTTTTT.

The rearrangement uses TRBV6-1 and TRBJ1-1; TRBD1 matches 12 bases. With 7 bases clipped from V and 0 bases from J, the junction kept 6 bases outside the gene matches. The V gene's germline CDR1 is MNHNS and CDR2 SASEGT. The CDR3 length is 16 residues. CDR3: CASILGQGAVNTEAFF. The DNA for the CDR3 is TGTGCCAGCATCTTGGGACAGGGGGCGGTGAACACTGAAGCTTTCTTT.

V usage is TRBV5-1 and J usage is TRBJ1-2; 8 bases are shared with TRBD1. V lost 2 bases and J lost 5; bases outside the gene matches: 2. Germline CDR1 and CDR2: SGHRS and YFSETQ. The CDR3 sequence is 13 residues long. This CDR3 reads CASSFDRGYGYTF. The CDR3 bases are TGCGCCAGCAGCTTCGACAGGGGTTATGGCTACACCTTC.

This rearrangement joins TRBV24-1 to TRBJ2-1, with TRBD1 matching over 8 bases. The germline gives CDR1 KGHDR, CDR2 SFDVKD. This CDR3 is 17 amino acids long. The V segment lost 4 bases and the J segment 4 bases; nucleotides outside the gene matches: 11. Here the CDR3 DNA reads TGTGCCACCAGTGACGCCTCCCGGACAGGGATGTACAATGAGCAGTTCTTC. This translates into CATSDASRTGMYNEQFF.

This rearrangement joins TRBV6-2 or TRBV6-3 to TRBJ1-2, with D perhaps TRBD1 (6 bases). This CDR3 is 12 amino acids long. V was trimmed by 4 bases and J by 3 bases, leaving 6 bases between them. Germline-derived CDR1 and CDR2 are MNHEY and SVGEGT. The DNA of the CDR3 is TGTGCCAGCAGTTGGACAGACTATGGCTACACCTTC. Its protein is CASSWTDYGYTF.

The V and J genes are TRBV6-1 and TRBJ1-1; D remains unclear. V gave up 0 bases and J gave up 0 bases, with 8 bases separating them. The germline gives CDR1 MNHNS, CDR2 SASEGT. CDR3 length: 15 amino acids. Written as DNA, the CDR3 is TGTGCCAGCAGTGAAGCAGCGACCATGAACACTGAAGCTTTCTTT. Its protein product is CASSEAATMNTEAFF.

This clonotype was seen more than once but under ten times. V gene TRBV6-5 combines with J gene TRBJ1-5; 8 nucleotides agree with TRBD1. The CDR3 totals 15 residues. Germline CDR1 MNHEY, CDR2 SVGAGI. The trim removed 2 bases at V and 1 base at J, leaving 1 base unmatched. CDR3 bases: TGTGCCAGCAGTTACCAGGGGGCAAGCAATCAGCCCCAGCATTTT. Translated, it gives CASSYQGASNQPQHF.

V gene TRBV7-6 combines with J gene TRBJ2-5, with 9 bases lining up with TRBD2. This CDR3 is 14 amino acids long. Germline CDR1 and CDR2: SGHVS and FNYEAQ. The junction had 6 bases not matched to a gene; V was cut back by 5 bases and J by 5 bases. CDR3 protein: CASSATSGWETQYF. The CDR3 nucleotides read TGTGCCAGCAGCGCTACTAGCGGGTGGGAGACCCAGTACTTC.

DNA of the CDR3: TGCGCCAGCAGCTTGAGGGTCGCCACCGGGGAGCTGTTTTTT. Its translation: CASSLRVATGELFF. This chain links TRBV5-1 with TRBJ2-2; D remains ambiguous. Per the germline V gene, CDR1 is SGHRS and CDR2 is YFSETQ. The V gene lost 1 base and the J gene lost 4 bases, with 8 bases spanning the gap. There are 14 residues in the CDR3.

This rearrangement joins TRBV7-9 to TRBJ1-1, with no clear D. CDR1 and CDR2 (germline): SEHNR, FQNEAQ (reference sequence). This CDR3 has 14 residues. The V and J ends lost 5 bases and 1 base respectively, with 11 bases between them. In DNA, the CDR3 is TGTGCCAGCAGCCGACCCGCCGCGAACACTGAAGCTTTCTTT. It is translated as CASSRPAANTEAFF.

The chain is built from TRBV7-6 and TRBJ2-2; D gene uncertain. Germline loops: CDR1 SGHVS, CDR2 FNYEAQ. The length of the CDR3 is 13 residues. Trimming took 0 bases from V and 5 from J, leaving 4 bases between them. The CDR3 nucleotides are TGTGCCAGCAGCTTAGCAGATACCGGGGAGCTGTTTTTT. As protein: CASSLADTGELFF.

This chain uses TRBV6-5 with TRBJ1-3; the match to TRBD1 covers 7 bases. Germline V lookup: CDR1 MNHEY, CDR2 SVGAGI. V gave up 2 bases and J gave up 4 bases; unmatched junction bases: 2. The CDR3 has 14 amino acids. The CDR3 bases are TGTGCCAGCAGTTACCGGGACAGAGGAAACACCATATATTTT. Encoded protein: CASSYRDRGNTIYF.